This passage covers 23 T cell receptor beta chains from one sample sequenced in a study of shared clonotypes between healthy human individuals. Only in-frame clones appear in the TCRdb table, and some are missing; sequencing was by immunoSEQ multiplex PCR. This table has about 670,000 clones, about two thirds appearing once. Sequenced sample: memory CD4+ T cells sorted from blood. Subset noted: CD45RA-negative fraction. These receptors came from a woman aged 30 to 39 in good health.

This clone has just one count. The chain combines TRBV7-8 with TRBJ2-7, with TRBD2 matching 15 bases. Germline V gene lookup returns CDR1 SGHVS and CDR2 FQNEAQ. The CDR3 extends over 17 amino acids. The V gene end was trimmed by 3 bases and the J gene end by 3 bases; junction bases not matched to a gene: 6. The CDR3 spells CASSFPRGLAGGYEQYF. The CDR3 DNA is TGTGCCAGCAGCTTCCCCAGGGGACTAGCGGGGGGCTACGAGCAGTACTTC.

The chain joins TRBV4-1 to TRBJ1-4; the D gene is possibly TRBD1 (6 bases). The germline V gene has CDR1 MGHRA and CDR2 YSYEKL. The CDR3 length is 15 residues. The ends were cut back, 0 bases at V and 10 bases at J, with 15 bases in the middle. CDR3 sequence reads: CASSQDTQGQVKLFF. The CDR3 DNA reads TGCGCCAGCAGCCAAGATACACAGGGTCAAGTAAAACTGTTTTTT.

The V gene is TRBV2, the J gene TRBJ2-2; either TRBD1 or TRBD2 may supply D (5 bases each). The ends were cut back, 8 bases at V and 0 bases at J, with 13 bases in the middle. In germline, CDR1 is SNHLY, CDR2 FYNNEI. There are 15 residues in the CDR3. The CDR3 loop reads CASRSGGANTGELFF. The DNA of the CDR3 is TGTGCCAGCCGTAGTGGGGGAGCGAACACCGGGGAGCTGTTTTTT.

The CDR3 protein is CASSEGGVVGSSEAFF. The CDR3 DNA follows: TGTGCCAGCAGTGAGGGGGGTGTAGTGGGGAGTAGTGAAGCTTTCTTT. V usage is TRBV6-1 and J usage is TRBJ1-1; TRBD1 is a possible D gene (5 bases). This CDR3 is built from 16 residues. Trimming left V 3 bases short and J 7 bases short, with 21 bases between. The germline gives CDR1 MNHNS, CDR2 SASEGT.

V and J are TRBV7-9 and TRBJ2-7; 8 bases are shared with TRBD1. The germline V gene has CDR1 SEHNR and CDR2 FQNEAQ (reference sequence). V lost 5 bases and J lost 0; bases outside the gene matches: 3. The CDR3 is 14 residues long. The CDR3 nucleotides are TGTGCCAGCAGCCGACAGGGGATCTCCTACGAGCAGTACTTC. Amino acid sequence: CASSRQGISYEQYF.

The genes are TRBV27 and TRBJ2-2; D gene uncertain. V lost 3 bases and J 5 bases, leaving 13 bases between the germline ends. Germline lookup yields CDR1 MNHEY and CDR2 SMNVEV (reference sequence). This CDR3 has 15 amino acids. The DNA of the CDR3 is TGTGCCAGCAGTTTGTCCGGGTTGGGGACCGGGGAGCTGTTTTTT. Translation: CASSLSGLGTGELFF.

This clone was found once. This chain joins TRBV12-2 and TRBJ2-3; the listed D gene, TRBD1, was not tested against the DNA. TRBV12-2 is described as a pseudogene. This CDR3 region has 16 residues. CDR3 amino acids: CASRWPDRGGADTQYF. CDR3 coding DNA: TGTGCAAGTCGCTGGCCAGACAGGGGCGGGGCAGATACGCAGTATTTT.

This chain connects TRBV7-3 to TRBJ2-5; TRBD2 matches 10 bases. This CDR3 has 16 amino acids. Germline CDR1 and CDR2: SGHTA and FQGTGA. Trimming took 5 bases from V and 5 from J; bases not matched to a gene: 11. This CDR3 reads CASSPPASGSCETQYF. CDR3 DNA sequence: TGTGCCAGCAGCCCACCAGCTAGCGGGAGTTGTGAGACCCAGTACTTC.

This clone was observed a single time. The genes are TRBV4-2 and TRBJ2-7; D is unclear. The CDR3 extends over 14 amino acids. Between the trimmed V and J ends, which lost 5 bases and 10 bases, there was a span of 21 bases. The germline V gene has CDR1 LGHNA and CDR2 YNFKEQ. For the CDR3, the DNA is TGTGCCAGCAGCTCCCCCCGATCGGAGAGTCCTCAGTACTTC. This translates into CASSSPRSESPQYF.

The V and J genes are TRBV4-2 and TRBJ1-1; D is uncertain. V was cut by 4 bases and J by 1 base, with 7 bases left in between. CDR3 length: 13 residues. Germline loops: CDR1 LGHNA, CDR2 YNFKEQ. DNA for the CDR3: TGTGCCAGCAGCCGTCTATCGAACACTGAAGCTTTCTTT. The encoded protein is CASSRLSNTEAFF.

This clone was observed a few times. The chain employs TRBV6-6 and TRBJ2-7; 9 nucleotides align to TRBD1. This CDR3 region has 13 residues. The ends lost 4 bases at V and 6 bases at J; junction bases unmatched: 4. CDR1 is MNHNY and CDR2 is SVGAGI in the germline V gene (reference sequence). The CDR3: CASSSRGQGEQYF. The CDR3, as DNA: TGTGCCAGCAGTTCCCGGGGACAGGGCGAGCAGTACTTC.

The V gene is TRBV7-3, the J gene TRBJ2-7; D might be TRBD1 or TRBD2, each matching 5 bases. Germline lookup yields CDR1 SGHTA and CDR2 FQGTGA. This CDR3 contains 15 residues. V was clipped by 5 bases and J by 2 bases, with 16 bases between them. The CDR3 sequence: CASSEASGPTYEQYF. The CDR3 DNA is TGTGCCAGCAGCGAGGCCTCGGGACCTACCTACGAGCAGTACTTC.

This clone was seen a single time. The chain is built from TRBV7-3 and TRBJ2-2; 9 nucleotides line up with TRBD2. This CDR3 has 14 amino acids. V lost 8 bases, J lost 4 bases, and 5 bases stayed unmatched. Germline-derived CDR1 and CDR2 are SGHTA and FQGTGA. The CDR3 protein is CASRVAGATGELFF. The CDR3 region has the DNA TGTGCCAGCCGAGTAGCGGGAGCCACCGGGGAGCTGTTTTTT.

This chain joins TRBV9 and TRBJ2-7; 7 positions match TRBD1. V lost 4 bases and J lost 0; bases outside the gene matches: 4. Germline V gene sequence: CDR1 SGDLS, CDR2 YYNGEE. The CDR3 runs to 14 residues. The CDR3 here is CASSTRQGSYEQYF. The CDR3, as DNA: TGTGCCAGCAGCACCCGACAGGGCTCCTACGAGCAGTACTTC.

The chain carries TRBV14 and TRBJ1-1; 8 bases are shared with TRBD1. The germline V gene encodes CDR1 SGHDN and CDR2 FVKESK. The CDR3 length is 15 residues. Trimming removed 5 bases from V and 2 bases from J; junction bases left unmatched: 7. This chain's CDR3 is CASSSLDRANTEAFF. DNA of the CDR3: TGTGCCAGCAGCTCCTTGGACAGGGCCAACACTGAAGCTTTCTTT.

This clone occurred a few times. The chain joins TRBV6-4 to TRBJ1-1; maybe TRBD1 (6 bases). CDR1 and CDR2 from the germline V gene are MRHNA and SNTAGT. V lost 4 bases to trimming and J lost 6 bases, with 12 bases between them. This CDR3 region has 13 residues. The DNA of the CDR3 is TGTGCCAGCAGTGGCCAACCAGGGGCTGAAGCTTTCTTT. Its protein product is CASSGQPGAEAFF.

This rearrangement joins TRBV28 to TRBJ2-3; D might be TRBD2 (6 bases). V lost 5 bases to trimming and J lost 7 bases, with 13 bases between them. Per germline, CDR1 MDHEN and CDR2 SYDVKM. CDR3 length: 13 amino acids. In DNA form, the CDR3 reads TGTGCCAGCAGTCCGGGACTGACAAATACGCAGTATTTT. This encodes CASSPGLTNTQYF.

Details on this clone: This likely traces to a read error, being one base from a far larger clone. The sample contains more than one DNA sequence encoding this CDR3. The chain links TRBV9 to TRBJ1-3; no reliable D call. This CDR3 is 15 amino acids long. With 4 bases removed from V and 2 bases from J, the gap between germline ends came to 13 bases. Germline CDR1 and CDR2: SGDLS and YYNGEE. The CDR3 DNA sequence: TGTGCCAGCAGCACCGGTCCGTTGGCTGGAAACACCATATATTTT. It codes for CASSTGPLAGNTIYF.

The V call is TRBV5-1, the J call TRBJ1-5; D remains ambiguous. V dropped 8 bases and J dropped 5 bases, with 17 bases sitting between them. The CDR3 consists of 14 residues. CDR1 is SGHRS and CDR2 is YFSETQ in the germline V gene. CDR3 DNA: TGCGCCAGTCGGCTCGGGCAGGAGGATCAGCCCCAGCATTTT. Residues: CASRLGQEDQPQHF. Full variable domain (missing parts from reference TRBV5-1 and TRBJ1-5): KAGVTQTPRYLIKTRGQQVTLSCSPISGHRSVSWYQQTPGQGLQFLFEYFSETQRNKGNFPGRFSGRQFSNSRSEMNVSTLELGDSALYLCASRLGQEDQPQHFGDGTRLSIL.

The rearrangement joins TRBV5-1 to TRBJ2-3; possibly TRBD1 or TRBD2 for D (5 bases each). Trimming took off 4 bases at V and 0 bases at J, with 9 bases between the two ends. Germline V gene data show CDR1 as SGHRS and CDR2 as YFSETQ. The CDR3 loop spans 14 amino acids. The CDR3 here is CASSNGDSTDTQYF. The CDR3 DNA reads TGCGCCAGCAGCAACGGGGACAGCACAGATACGCAGTATTTT. The full variable domain, its missing parts supplied by reference TRBV5-1 and TRBJ2-3, is KAGVTQTPRYLIKTRGQQVTLSCSPISGHRSVSWYQQTPGQGLQFLFEYFSETQRNKGNFPGRFSGRQFSNSRSEMNVSTLELGDSALYLCASSNGDSTDTQYFGPGTRLTVL.

The V call is TRBV7-2, the J call TRBJ2-3; TRBD2 aligns across 10 bases. The J segment lost 4 bases and the V segment lost 5 bases, leaving 12 bases of the junction unmatched. Germline loops: CDR1 SGHTA, CDR2 FQGNSA. There are 17 residues in the CDR3. In DNA, the CDR3 is TGTGCCAGCAGCCTCACCCGGCCTAGCGGGAGCTCAGATACGCAGTATTTT. Its translation: CASSLTRPSGSSDTQYF.

J is TRBJ2-6 and V is TRBV2, with 11 bases that match TRBD2. CDR1 and CDR2 from the germline V gene are SNHLY and FYNNEI. The CDR3 runs to 17 residues. V dropped 5 bases and J dropped 2; count of bases not matched to a gene: 5. This CDR3 reads CASSLLAGAPGANVLTF. Written as DNA, the CDR3 is TGTGCCAGCAGTTTACTAGCGGGAGCGCCTGGGGCCAACGTCCTGACTTTC.

This clone occurred once. The rearrangement joins TRBV5-1 to TRBJ2-2; the D gene is possibly TRBD2 (5 bases). CDR1 is SGHRS and CDR2 is YFSETQ in the germline V gene. The CDR3 consists of 15 residues. V was pared by 1 base and J by 4 bases, with 11 bases between. CDR3 sequence (DNA): TGCGCCAGCAGCTTGTTGGGAGTCGGCACCGGGGAGCTGTTTTTT. Amino acids: CASSLLGVGTGELFF. The full variable domain, with the rest looked up from reference TRBV5-1 and TRBJ2-2, is KAGVTQTPRYLIKTRGQQVTLSCSPISGHRSVSWYQQTPGQGLQFLFEYFSETQRNKGNFPGRFSGRQFSNSRSEMNVSTLELGDSALYLCASSLLGVGTGELFFGEGSRLTVL.